The next 20 T cell receptor beta chains were all read from a single sample in a study of a mutant IDH1 vaccine in newly diagnosed glioma. Using immunoSEQ multiplex PCR, the repertoire was profiled, and TCRdb retains in-frame clones only, with some absent. The sample holds about 25,000 clones, around 79% seen once. Described time point: week 5, during vaccination. Each dose delivered 300 ug of mutant IDH1 20-mer peptide subcutaneously with imiquimod. These TCRs are of unknown antigen specificity. The material sequenced was PBMCs, taken from a glioma patient whose treatment included an IDH1 peptide vaccine. These receptors all stem from a man between 35 and 55 years old with glioma.

This rearrangement joins TRBV19 to TRBJ1-2; 7 positions agree with TRBD1. Trimming at V came to 4 bases and at J to 3 bases, leaving 8 bases not matched to a gene. The length of the CDR3 is 15 residues. Germline V gene data show CDR1 as LNHDA and CDR2 as SQIVND (reference sequence). The CDR3 reads CASSRRQGSHYGYTF. Here the CDR3 DNA reads TGTGCCAGTAGTAGACGACAGGGATCCCACTATGGCTACACCTTC.

The chain carries TRBV6-1 and TRBJ2-3; D gene uncertain. CDR1 and CDR2 from the germline V gene are MNHNS and SASEGT. V dropped 6 bases and J dropped 0 bases, with 4 bases sitting between them. This CDR3 comprises 12 residues. In DNA, the CDR3 is TGTGCCAGCAGGCCTAGCACAGATACGCAGTATTTT. Its protein product is CASRPSTDTQYF.

This clone turned up a few times. V is TRBV7-6 and J is TRBJ1-1, with a weak D call TRBD1 (6 bases). Germline CDR1 SGHVS, CDR2 FNYEAQ. Trimming cost V 5 bases and J 5 bases, with 18 bases left between them. The CDR3 consists of 15 residues. The CDR3 reads CASSGTQGEWTEAFF. The CDR3 DNA follows: TGTGCCAGCAGCGGGACACAGGGTGAATGGACTGAAGCTTTCTTT.

The V call is TRBV15, the J call TRBJ1-1; D gene ambiguous. CDR3 length equals 14 residues. Germline V gene lookup returns CDR1 LNHNV and CDR2 YYDKDF (reference sequence). V lost 1 base, J lost 1 base, and 7 bases lay in between. CDR3 loop: CATSRALENTEAFF. The CDR3 DNA sequence: TGTGCCACCAGCAGAGCTTTGGAGAACACTGAAGCTTTCTTT.

The V gene is TRBV4-1, the J gene TRBJ2-5; 10 bases are shared with TRBD1. The CDR3 is 18 residues long. The ends lost 0 bases at V and 5 bases at J; junction bases unmatched: 12. The germline V gene has CDR1 MGHRA and CDR2 YSYEKL. The CDR3 DNA follows: TGCGCCAGCAGCCAAGAATTATGGGAGACAGGGGGCACCGAGACCCAGTACTTC. The encoded protein is CASSQELWETGGTETQYF.

The chain joins TRBV29-1 to TRBJ2-7; tentative D call: TRBD1 (6 bases). This CDR3 contains 13 residues. V was clipped by 5 bases and J by 3 bases, with 14 bases between them. Germline CDR1 SQVTM, CDR2 ANQGSEA. CDR3 region: CSVSHATGYEQYF. CDR3 coding DNA: TGCAGCGTTTCACACGCGACAGGCTACGAGCAGTACTTC.

A few counts support this clone. This chain links TRBV5-1 with TRBJ2-5; 7 bases line up with TRBD2. Germline CDR1 SGHRS, CDR2 YFSETQ. The V segment lost 0 bases and the J segment 1 base; nucleotides outside the gene matches: 0. The CDR3 runs 14 residues. The CDR3 reads CASSLAGGQETQYF. CDR3 nucleotides: TGCGCCAGCAGCTTGGCGGGGGGCCAAGAGACCCAGTACTTC. Full variable domain (remainder filled in from reference TRBV5-1 and TRBJ2-5): KAGVTQTPRYLIKTRGQQVTLSCSPISGHRSVSWYQQTPGQGLQFLFEYFSETQRNKGNFPGRFSGRQFSNSRSEMNVSTLELGDSALYLCASSLAGGQETQYFGPGTRLLVL.

V gene TRBV6-5 combines with J gene TRBJ1-1, with D unclear. The V and J ends lost 7 bases and 5 bases respectively, with 14 bases between them. This CDR3 has 13 residues. CDR1 and CDR2 from the germline V gene are MNHEY and SVGAGI. The CDR3 reads CASKPTASTEAFF. DNA of the CDR3: TGTGCCAGCAAGCCGACGGCGTCTACTGAAGCTTTCTTT.

The chain links TRBV13 to TRBJ2-7; TRBD1 matches 11 bases. The CDR3 loop spans 16 amino acids. V was clipped by 5 bases and J by 1 base; unmatched bases: 7. Germline V lookup: CDR1 PRHDT, CDR2 FYEKMQ (reference sequence). The CDR3 spells CASSPVGTGGSYEQYV. CDR3 nucleotides: TGTGCCAGCAGCCCGGTCGGGACAGGGGGATCCTACGAGCAGTACGTC.

V usage is TRBV19 and J usage is TRBJ2-6; D uncertain. In germline, CDR1 is LNHDA, CDR2 SQIVND (reference sequence). The CDR3 has 19 amino acids. Between the trimmed V and J ends, which lost 0 bases and 1 base, there was a span of 16 bases. The CDR3 nucleotides are TGTGCCAGTAGTATAGATTCGCAGGCTTTTCCGTCTGGGGCCAACGTCCTGACTTTC. It translates to CASSIDSQAFPSGANVLTF.

This sequence joins TRBV2 and TRBJ2-5; 9 bases are a match to TRBD1. Germline V gene data show CDR1 as SNHLY and CDR2 as FYNNEI. After removal of 6 bases from V and 5 bases from J, the junction contained 10 bases not matched to a gene. The CDR3 has 15 amino acids. CDR3 residues: CASRSRDRVRETQYF. Written as DNA, the CDR3 is TGTGCCAGCAGGTCCCGGGACAGGGTTCGGGAGACCCAGTACTTC.

The genes are TRBV5-1 and TRBJ1-2; 9 nucleotides match TRBD1. Germline values: CDR1 SGHRS, CDR2 YFSETQ. Losses at the gene ends were 4 bases for V and 4 bases for J; bases not matched to a gene: 14. The CDR3 runs to 17 residues. CDR3 region: CASSLGGGQGSIYGYTF. CDR3 DNA: TGCGCCAGCAGCCTGGGCGGCGGACAGGGGTCAATCTATGGCTACACCTTC.

This clone appeared a few times. The genes are TRBV28 and TRBJ1-5, with 8 bases lining up with TRBD1. The ends lost 5 bases at V and 1 base at J; junction bases unmatched: 4. CDR3 length: 15 residues. CDR1 MDHEN and CDR2 SYDVKM come from the germline V gene. The CDR3 DNA reads TGTGCCAGCAGTGCAGACAGGGGAAGCAATCAGCCCCAGCATTTT. Its protein is CASSADRGSNQPQHF.

J is TRBJ2-5 and V is TRBV13, with 7 bases matching TRBD2. After removal of 4 bases from V and 4 bases from J, the junction contained 9 bases not matched to a gene. Germline V gene lookup returns CDR1 PRHDT and CDR2 FYEKMQ (reference sequence). This CDR3 comprises 15 residues. The CDR3 sequence: CASSSGRGGGETQYF. DNA of the CDR3: TGTGCCAGCAGCTCAGGCCGGGGCGGGGGAGAGACCCAGTACTTC.

This clone showed up just a few times. The J gene is TRBJ1-5, the V gene TRBV6-1; perhaps TRBD1 as D (5 bases). CDR3 size: 15 residues. V was pared by 2 bases and J by 7 bases, with 15 bases between. In germline, CDR1 is MNHNS, CDR2 SASEGT. The CDR3 here is CASSENAGLAQPQHF. As DNA, the CDR3 is TGTGCCAGCAGTGAAAATGCAGGGCTTGCGCAGCCCCAGCATTTT.

This clone is a singleton in its sample. The chain combines TRBV21-1 with TRBJ2-5; the DNA was not compared with TRBD1, the D call given in the table. TRBV21-1 represents a pseudogene. The CDR3 runs to 13 residues. CDR3 coding DNA: TGTGCCAGCAGCAAAACCAGGGCGGAGACCCAGTACTTC. Translating it yields CASSKTRAETQYF.

The chain uses TRBV19 and TRBJ2-7; D might be TRBD1 or TRBD2, each matching 5 bases. V was cut by 5 bases and J by 2 bases, with 13 bases left in between. The germline CDR1 and CDR2 sequences are LNHDA and SQIVND (reference sequence). This CDR3 comprises 14 residues. This chain's CDR3 is CASSDRDRAYEQYF. The CDR3 DNA sequence: TGTGCCAGTAGTGACCGGGACCGAGCCTACGAGCAGTACTTC.

Comment on this clone: Relative to the germline gene, one junction end is altered; a read error may explain this. V usage is TRBV5-1 and J usage is TRBJ2-1; TRBD2 aligns across 9 bases. Germline-derived CDR1 and CDR2 are SGHRS and YFSETQ. The CDR3 has 15 residues. The CDR3 spells CASSSRLAVYSEQFF. The CDR3, as DNA: TGCGCCAGCAGCTCGAGACTAGCGGTCTACAGTGAGCAGTTCTTC. The full variable domain, in which reference TRBV5-1 and TRBJ2-1 provide the parts outside the CDR3, is KAGVTQTPRYLIKTRGQQVTLSCSPISGHRSVSWYQQTPGQGLQFLFEYFSETQRNKGNFPGRFSGRQFSNSRSEMNVSTLELGDSALYLCASSSRLAVYSEQFFGPGTRLTVL.

This clone was seen a single time. The chain links TRBV5-6 to TRBJ2-3; D is undetermined. Looked up from germline, CDR1 is SGHDT and CDR2 is YYEEEE. V was trimmed by 4 bases and J by 2 bases, leaving 17 bases between them. The CDR3 has 16 residues. The CDR3 loop is CASSPRRPLHTDTQYF. The CDR3 DNA sequence: TGTGCCAGCAGCCCCCGTAGGCCTCTTCACACAGATACGCAGTATTTT.

This chain connects TRBV7-8 to TRBJ1-1; 10 bases map to TRBD1. The ends lost 0 bases at V and 1 base at J; junction bases unmatched: 5. The CDR3 extends over 17 amino acids. Germline CDR1 and CDR2: SGHVS and FQNEAQ. The CDR3 is CASSLARQGARNTEAFF. The CDR3 coding sequence is TGTGCCAGCAGCTTAGCGCGACAGGGGGCGCGGAACACTGAAGCTTTCTTT.